The clone carrying this T cell receptor (beta chain) was observed many times. The data belong to a study of T cells after posttransplantation cyclophosphamide. Cyclophosphamide on days +3 and +4 followed busulfan-fludarabine conditioning and a marrow graft. Repertoires were generated with immunoSEQ multiplex PCR, while TCRdb's copy carries only in-frame clones and drops some. The table lists 8,000 to 10,000 clones, with no singletons. The length of the CDR3 is 16 residues. V was pared by 1 base and J by 7 bases, with 2 bases of the junction left unmatched. Germline loops: CDR1 SGHNT, CDR2 YENEEA. This specimen was PBMCs, taken less than 370 days after allogeneic stem cell transplant with posttransplant cyclophosphamide. The TCR sequence derives from a male patient aged 50 to 60 who received an allogeneic stem cell transplant from a related donor and was CMV-positive. The graft donor may have given rise to some T cells. The rearrangement links TRBV11-3 to TRBJ2-1; TRBD2 agrees at 15 bases. CDR3 in amino acids: CASSLGTSGGGNEQFF. CDR3 in DNA: TGTGCCAGCAGCTTAGGGACTAGCGGGGGGGGGAATGAGCAGTTCTTC.